The clone carrying this T cell receptor (beta chain) was observed a few times. The CDR3 is 19 residues long. V shed 6 bases and J 2 bases; nucleotides not matched to a gene: 15. TCRdb independently ran MiXCR on the RT-PCR reads; one entry per CDR3 protein. The sample consists of 550,000 to 750,000 distinct CDR3 sequences, 14% of them appearing once. This receptor was identified in a female donor in good health, serving as a healthy control. The material sequenced was memory CD4+ T cells from blood. This rearrangement joins TRBV12-3 or TRBV12-4 to TRBJ2-7; TRBD2 agrees at 14 bases. As DNA, the CDR3 is TGTGCCAGCAGCCCAGACCCCGGACTAGCGGGAGGTAGGACCTACGAGCAGTACTTC. Protein sequence: CASSPDPGLAGGRTYEQYF.